The sequence of this TCR beta chain was determined in a study of shared clonotypes between healthy human individuals. Looking at the study overall: Plates per donor: three CD4 naive, three CD4 memory, two CD8 naive, one CD8 memory. Findings and limits, study-wide: As a rule, naive subsets had a larger estimated richness than memory subsets.

Each subset's genomic DNA was shared equally among a number of immunoSEQ plates. Replicate sorted-subset PCRs were loaded with approximately 190 ng DNA, 30,000 to 35,000 T cell genomes. This table comes from immunoSEQ multiplex PCR, and its TCRdb copy is limited to in-frame clones, with some not included. The top ten clones hold roughly 1.7% of a sample with millions of clones, approximately 94% of them seen once. CD45RO-negative, CCR7-selected cells formed the naive CD8 fraction, which excluded terminally differentiated effector memory CD45RA+ cells. Germline assignment: CDR1 SGHRS and CDR2 YFSETQ. The CDR3 contains 14 residues. The V end was cut by 0 bases, the J end by 4 bases, with 10 bases between. About this clone itself: What it binds is unknown.

This TCR was sampled from a man aged 18 to 30 in good health. Some clones in this sample may be carry-over from other donors' samples. This rearrangement joins TRBV5-1 to TRBJ1-2; D gene unclear. Specimen: naive CD8+ T cells from PBMCs. In nucleotides, the CDR3 is TGCGCCAGCAGCTTGGGGGCGGAGACCTATGGCTACACCTTC. As protein: CASSLGAETYGYTF.